Below, 4 T cell receptor beta chains from the same sample are listed, as sequenced in a study of blood T cell repertoires in COVID-19 (dated by TCRdb to 2019 to 2021). Libraries were prepared through the immunoSEQ multiplex PCR assay. The immuneACCESS repertoire file appears here via TCRdb, limited to in-frame rearrangements. These files lack a portion of the clones; in checked studies, under half of the deficit traces to unresolved V genes, and the cause of the others is not known. This sample has a few hundred thousand clones in its table, and about 89% of those were observed once. Of the sample, approximately 8.1% is held by the ten largest clones. The sample was peripheral blood. These receptors originate from a woman aged 50 to 60 who had recovered from COVID-19.

This chain connects TRBV5-8 to TRBJ2-1; D is unclear. V lost 0 bases, J lost 0 bases, and 13 bases lay in between. Germline CDR1 is SGHTS and CDR2 is YDEGEE. The CDR3 length is 17 residues. The CDR3 coding sequence is TGTGCCAGCAGCTTGGCCCGCAGTATTGACTCCTACAATGAGCAGTTCTTC. Its translation: CASSLARSIDSYNEQFF.

V is TRBV19 and J is TRBJ2-7, with a possible D match to TRBD1 (6 bases). The V gene lost 5 bases and the J gene lost 6 bases, with 14 bases spanning the gap. There are 13 residues in the CDR3. CDR1 is LNHDA, CDR2 SQIVND, per germline (reference sequence). CDR3 sequence reads: CASSGGRGGEQYF. The CDR3 DNA reads TGTGCCAGTAGTGGTGGCAGGGGCGGCGAGCAGTACTTC.

This sequence joins TRBV2 and TRBJ1-2; maybe TRBD1 (6 bases). V dropped 7 bases and J dropped 1 base, with 13 bases sitting between them. The CDR3 extends over 14 amino acids. Germline CDR1 and CDR2: SNHLY and FYNNEI. CDR3 DNA sequence: TGTGCCAGCAAAAGGGACACCAGTAACTATGGCTACACCTTC. Protein sequence: CASKRDTSNYGYTF.

This chain joins TRBV4-2 and TRBJ2-2; D possibly corresponds to TRBD2 (6 bases). The CDR3 runs 16 residues. V gave up 4 bases and J gave up 2 bases, with 14 bases separating them. Germline-derived CDR1 and CDR2 are LGHNA and YNFKEQ. This CDR3 reads CASSRVGTSNTGELFF. CDR3 DNA: TGTGCCAGCAGCCGAGTGGGGACTTCTAACACCGGGGAGCTGTTTTTT.